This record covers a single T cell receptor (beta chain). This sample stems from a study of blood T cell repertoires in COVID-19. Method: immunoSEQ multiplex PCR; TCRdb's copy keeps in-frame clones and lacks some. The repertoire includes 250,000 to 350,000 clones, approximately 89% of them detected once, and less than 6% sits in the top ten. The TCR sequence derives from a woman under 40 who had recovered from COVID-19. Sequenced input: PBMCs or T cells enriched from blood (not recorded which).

The chain's CDR3 is CASWSTAPDTQYF. In nucleotides, the CDR3 is TGCGCCAGCTGGAGCACCGCGCCAGATACGCAGTATTTT. The chain is built from TRBV10-2 and TRBJ2-3; D uncertain. V lost 8 bases and J 4 bases, leaving 13 bases between the germline ends. CDR1 and CDR2 from the germline V gene are WSHSY and SAAADI. This CDR3 contains 13 residues.